Below, 29 T cell receptor beta chains from the same sample are listed, as sequenced in a study of cytomegalovirus exposure and HLA in healthy donors. Amplification used 60 Vbeta primers and 13 Jbeta primers. Repertoires were generated with immunoSEQ multiplex PCR, while TCRdb's copy carries only in-frame clones and drops some. Among 85,000 to 100,000 clones listed, over 70% were seen once. The sample was PBMCs. The origin of the receptors is a girl aged 2-10 years in good health and CMV-seropositive.

The V call is TRBV5-6, the J call TRBJ2-1; D is unresolved. This CDR3 region has 12 residues. Germline V CDR1 and CDR2: SGHDT, YYEEEE. The V and J ends lost 1 base and 5 bases respectively, with 4 bases between them. CDR3 sequence: CASSLYDNEQFF. The CDR3 DNA follows: TGTGCCAGCAGCTTGTATGACAATGAGCAGTTCTTC.

This rearrangement joins TRBV14 to TRBJ1-4, with 8 nucleotides matching TRBD1. Looked up from germline, CDR1 is SGHDN and CDR2 is FVKESK. The CDR3 has 12 amino acids. Trimming cost V 4 bases and J 14 bases; bases outside gene matches: 6. The chain's CDR3 is CASSRTGIGLFF. The CDR3 DNA follows: TGTGCCAGCAGCCGGACAGGGATAGGGCTGTTTTTT.

The rearrangement joins TRBV19 to TRBJ2-3, with D perhaps TRBD2 (6 bases). Germline loops: CDR1 LNHDA, CDR2 SQIVND (reference sequence). Trimming removed 9 bases from V and 10 bases from J, with 23 bases in between. The CDR3 is 14 amino acids. CDR3 in amino acids: CASTLASNGRAQYF. DNA for the CDR3: TGTGCCAGCACCCTAGCGAGCAACGGTCGGGCGCAGTATTTT.

The V and J genes are TRBV27 and TRBJ1-1, with D perhaps TRBD1 (6 bases). The CDR3 has 15 residues. Trimming took 6 bases from V and 5 from J, leaving 19 bases between them. Germline CDR1 reads MNHEY; CDR2 reads SMNVEV (reference sequence). CDR3 DNA: TGTGCCAGCAGGCAGACAGGAGCGTTCGGTACTGAAGCTTTCTTT. Translation gives CASRQTGAFGTEAFF.

The chain recombines TRBV7-2 with TRBJ2-1; D is undetermined. Trimming stripped 5 bases from V and 9 bases from J, with 23 bases between. Germline V CDR1 and CDR2: SGHTA, FQGNSA. This CDR3 has 16 residues. The CDR3 loop reads CASSPLAATLSGEQFF. The CDR3 nucleotides are TGTGCCAGCAGCCCTTTGGCGGCAACCCTCTCGGGTGAGCAGTTCTTC.

The chain combines TRBV6-4 with TRBJ1-2; D ambiguous. Trimming removed 0 bases from V and 4 bases from J, with 6 bases in between. Per the germline V gene, CDR1 is MRHNA and CDR2 is SNTAGT. The CDR3 runs 13 residues. For the CDR3, the DNA is TGTGCCAGCAGTGACTCGCCGGGCTATGGCTACACCTTC. Amino acids: CASSDSPGYGYTF.

The chain uses TRBV30 and TRBJ2-4; D is possibly TRBD2 (6 bases). Per germline, CDR1 GTSNPN and CDR2 SVGIG (reference sequence). CDR3 length: 13 residues. V gave up 1 base and J gave up 11 bases, with 15 bases separating them. CDR3 sequence reads: CAWSAREMTVQYF. Written as DNA, the CDR3 is TGTGCCTGGAGTGCCCGGGAGATGACGGTTCAGTACTTC.

The chain carries TRBV5-1 and TRBJ2-2, with 8 bases lining up with TRBD1. The CDR3 loop spans 15 amino acids. The V and J ends lost 1 base and 5 bases, in that order; junction bases with no gene match: 4. Germline lookup yields CDR1 SGHRS and CDR2 YFSETQ. Here the CDR3 DNA reads TGCGCCAGCAGCTTGCGACAGGGGAATACCGGGGAGCTGTTTTTT. Translated, it gives CASSLRQGNTGELFF.

This rearrangement joins TRBV5-4 to TRBJ1-4; TRBD1 agrees at 7 bases. With V trimmed by 3 bases and J by 5 bases, 10 bases remained unmatched. This CDR3 is 16 amino acids long. Germline CDR1 SGHNT, CDR2 YYREEE (reference sequence). In nucleotides, the CDR3 is TGTGCCAGCAGCTCCACCGGACAGGCTGGGAATGAAAAACTGTTTTTT. Its translation: CASSSTGQAGNEKLFF.

The rearrangement uses TRBV30 and TRBJ2-7; tentative D call: TRBD2 (7 bases). V lost 2 bases and J lost 6, with 8 bases in between. Germline V lookup: CDR1 GTSNPN, CDR2 SVGIG (reference sequence). The CDR3 sequence is 11 residues long. CDR3: CAWSRGGEQYF. DNA of the CDR3: TGTGCCTGGAGTAGGGGGGGCGAGCAGTACTTC.

The chain couples TRBV18 to TRBJ1-5; 8 nucleotides agree with TRBD1. Germline V CDR1 and CDR2: KGHSH, LQKENI. CDR3 length: 16 amino acids. The V segment lost 5 bases and the J segment 6 bases; nucleotides outside the gene matches: 12. The CDR3 protein is CASSGQGAVGSQPQHF. For the CDR3, the DNA is TGTGCCAGCTCAGGGCAGGGGGCCGTCGGGAGTCAGCCCCAGCATTTT.

This clone occurred a few times. CDR3: CASSQVEVSLSGANVLTF. The CDR3 bases are TGCGCCAGCAGCCAAGTTGAGGTTTCTCTCTCTGGGGCCAACGTCCTGACTTTC. This rearrangement joins TRBV4-1 to TRBJ2-6; no firm D call. This CDR3 spans 18 amino acids. V lost 1 base and J 0 bases, leaving 13 bases between the germline ends. Per the germline V gene, CDR1 is MGHRA and CDR2 is YSYEKL.

This sequence joins TRBV30 and TRBJ1-1; D is ambiguous. The ends were cut back, 8 bases at V and 0 bases at J, with 10 bases in the middle. Germline loops: CDR1 GTSNPN, CDR2 SVGIG (reference sequence). The CDR3 loop spans 12 amino acids. The CDR3 sequence is CARERVNTEAFF. The CDR3 DNA is TGTGCCCGGGAGAGAGTGAACACTGAAGCTTTCTTT.

J is TRBJ1-1 and V is TRBV5-1, with TRBD1 identical over 8 bases. The CDR3 spans 16 residues. Trimming cost V 0 bases and J 10 bases; bases outside gene matches: 14. CDR1 is SGHRS and CDR2 is YFSETQ in the germline V gene. In DNA form, the CDR3 reads TGCGCCAGCAGCTTGGCGCGGGACAGGCAACTACAAGGAGCTTTCTTT. Encoded protein: CASSLARDRQLQGAFF.

Here the CDR3 reads CASSPNEGAGYEQYF. The CDR3 DNA reads as TGTGCCAGCAGCCCGAACGAGGGGGCAGGCTACGAGCAGTACTTC. V gene TRBV7-6 combines with J gene TRBJ2-7, with 7 bases fitting TRBD1. V shed 5 bases, J shed 3 bases, and the junction held 10 bases outside the gene matches. Germline V gene lookup returns CDR1 SGHVS and CDR2 FNYEAQ. CDR3 length: 15 residues.

This chain connects TRBV2 to TRBJ1-5; perhaps TRBD1 as D (6 bases). The germline CDR1 and CDR2 sequences are SNHLY and FYNNEI. V lost 3 bases, J lost 5 bases, and 14 bases lay in between. The CDR3 is made up of 15 amino acids. In DNA, the CDR3 is TGTGCCAGCAGTGAGGGACACGGAGGATATCAGCCCCAGCATTTT. Its protein product is CASSEGHGGYQPQHF.

This clone was counted once. The CDR3 does not close with the conserved phenylalanine or tryptophan, likely indicating a read error. The limits of the CDR3 on the DNA are not certain, so only TCRdb's listed CDR3 is given. The V and J genes are TRBV4-1 and TRBJ2-7; the table's TRBD2 call for D was not verified on the DNA. Ends included, the CDR3 has 13 residues. CDR1 MGHRA and CDR2 YSYEKL come from the germline V gene. CDR3 residues: CASSQDISGRKYL.

This clone showed up just once. V usage is TRBV30 and J usage is TRBJ2-1; TRBD2 matches at 9 bases. CDR3 size: 14 residues. Germline V gene lookup returns CDR1 GTSNPN and CDR2 SVGIG (reference sequence). The V and J ends lost 2 bases and 9 bases, in that order; junction bases with no gene match: 8. CDR3 amino acids: CAWSFGLASVEQFF. The CDR3 DNA sequence: TGTGCCTGGAGTTTCGGACTAGCGTCGGTTGAGCAGTTCTTC.

A few counts support this clone. V and J are TRBV6-1 and TRBJ1-1, with D tentatively TRBD1 (6 bases). CDR3 length: 13 residues. CDR1 and CDR2 from the germline V gene are MNHNS and SASEGT. V gave up 4 bases and J gave up 5 bases, with 11 bases separating them. In DNA form, the CDR3 reads TGTGCCAGCAGTGGTGGGACATTGACTGAAGCTTTCTTT. This gives the protein CASSGGTLTEAFF.

The CDR3 nucleotides read TGTGCCAGCAGCTTATTTCAGGCGAACACTGAAGCTTTCTTT. This encodes CASSLFQANTEAFF. The chain is built from TRBV5-6 and TRBJ1-1; D gene uncertain. Germline loops: CDR1 SGHDT, CDR2 YYEEEE. CDR3 length: 14 residues. Trimming took 2 bases from V and 1 from J, leaving 9 bases between them.

V and J are TRBV28 and TRBJ2-3; 12 positions match TRBD2. In germline, CDR1 is MDHEN, CDR2 SYDVKM. V was clipped by 5 bases and J by 0 bases; unmatched bases: 18. The CDR3 covers 21 residues. CDR3 amino acids: CASSPRRRASGRARSTDTQYF. Here the CDR3 DNA reads TGTGCCAGCAGTCCCCGCCGCCGGGCTAGCGGGAGGGCTAGGAGCACAGATACGCAGTATTTT.

The V gene is TRBV28, the J gene TRBJ2-7, with TRBD1 matching 7 bases. The CDR3 has 12 amino acids. The V gene end was trimmed by 6 bases and the J gene end by 4 bases; junction bases not matched to a gene: 3. Germline CDR1 reads MDHEN; CDR2 reads SYDVKM. The CDR3 here is CASSHRGYEQYF. CDR3 bases: TGTGCCAGCAGCCACAGGGGTTACGAGCAGTACTTC.

The V call is TRBV27, the J call TRBJ2-7; 8 nucleotides match TRBD2. After removal of 5 bases from V and 2 bases from J, the junction contained 8 bases not matched to a gene. The CDR3 contains 15 residues. Germline V CDR1 and CDR2: MNHEY, SMNVEV (reference sequence). In DNA form, the CDR3 reads TGTGCCAGCAGTATCCACTATAGCGGGGCCTACGAGCAGTACTTC. Amino acids: CASSIHYSGAYEQYF.

The chain couples TRBV19 to TRBJ2-5; no clear D gene. V shed 1 base and J shed 1 base, with 7 bases lying between them. The CDR3 is 14 amino acids. CDR1 is LNHDA, CDR2 SQIVND, per germline (reference sequence). The CDR3 here is CASSIGTLQETQYF. DNA for the CDR3: TGTGCCAGTAGTATAGGTACTCTCCAAGAGACCCAGTACTTC. Full variable domain (missing parts from reference TRBV19 and TRBJ2-5): DGGITQSPKYLFRKEGQNVTLSCEQNLNHDAMYWYRQDPGQGLRLIYYSQIVNDFQKGDIAEGYSVSREKKESFPLTVTSAQKNPTAFYLCASSIGTLQETQYFGPGTRLLVL.

The chain has TRBV7-6 and TRBJ2-1, with D uncertain. Germline-derived CDR1 and CDR2 are SGHVS and FNYEAQ. The CDR3 sequence is 15 residues long. Trimming took off 4 bases at V and 6 bases at J, with 16 bases between the two ends. CDR3 in amino acids: CASSSSPMSPNEQFF. The CDR3 DNA is TGTGCCAGCAGCTCGAGCCCGATGAGTCCCAATGAGCAGTTCTTC. The full variable domain, completed using reference TRBV7-6 and TRBJ2-1, is GAGVSQSPRYKVTKRGQDVALRCDPISGHVSLYWYRQALGQGPEFLTYFNYEAQQDKSGLPNDRFSAERPEGSISTLTIQRTEQRDSAMYRCASSSSPMSPNEQFFGPGTRLTVL.

V and J are TRBV7-2 and TRBJ2-2; possible D gene TRBD1, 7 bases. V was cut by 5 bases and J by 1 base, with 17 bases left in between. The V gene's germline CDR1 is SGHTA and CDR2 FQGNSA. The CDR3 covers 17 residues. The CDR3, as DNA: TGTGCCAGCAGCGTTAGGAACCAGGGGGGGAACACCGGGGAGCTGTTTTTT. Translated, it gives CASSVRNQGGNTGELFF.

The genes are TRBV19 and TRBJ1-4; 7 bases match TRBD1. V was pared by 6 bases and J by 6 bases, with 10 bases of the junction left unmatched. This CDR3 contains 15 residues. CDR1 is LNHDA and CDR2 is SQIVND in the germline V gene (reference sequence). The CDR3 DNA is TGTGCCAGTAGCCTTAGCGGGACAGAGTATGAAAAACTGTTTTTT. It yields the protein CASSLSGTEYEKLFF.

The DNA of the CDR3 is TGTGCCAGCCGACTAGACTTTCAGGAAAAACTGTTTTTT. Translated: CASRLDFQEKLFF. The chain joins TRBV28 to TRBJ1-4; no clear D. From germline, CDR1 is MDHEN and CDR2 SYDVKM. Trimming removed 8 bases from V and 8 bases from J, with 15 bases in between. The CDR3 totals 13 residues.

This sequence joins TRBV29-1 and TRBJ2-5; the D is unclear. Germline-derived CDR1 and CDR2 are SQVTM and ANQGSEA. Trimming stripped 2 bases from V and 5 bases from J, with 15 bases between. The length of the CDR3 is 14 residues. CDR3 DNA sequence: TGCAGCGTTGAACAAGGATCTGTCGGGGAGACCCAGTACTTC. This translates into CSVEQGSVGETQYF.